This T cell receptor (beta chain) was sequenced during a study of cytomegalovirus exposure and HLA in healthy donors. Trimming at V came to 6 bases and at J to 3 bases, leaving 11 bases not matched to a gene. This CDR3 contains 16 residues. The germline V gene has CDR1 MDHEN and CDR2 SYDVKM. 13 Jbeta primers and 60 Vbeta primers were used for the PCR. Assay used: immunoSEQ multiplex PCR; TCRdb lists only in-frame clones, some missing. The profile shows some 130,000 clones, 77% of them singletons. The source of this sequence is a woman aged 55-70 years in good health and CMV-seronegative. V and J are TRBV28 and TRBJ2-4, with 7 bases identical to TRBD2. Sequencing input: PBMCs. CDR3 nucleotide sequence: TGTGCCAGCAGCCTTAGCGGGTCCCCACTCAAAAACATTCAGTACTTC. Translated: CASSLSGSPLKNIQYF.